One sample yielded the 5 T cell receptor beta chains listed below, sequenced in a study of cytomegalovirus exposure and HLA in healthy donors (dated 2017 in TCRdb). The library was generated by the immunoSEQ multiplex PCR assay. For the multiplex PCR, a mixture combining 60 forward primers for TCR Vbeta segments and 13 reverse primers for TCR Jbeta segments was used. This immuneACCESS table, as held by TCRdb, lists in-frame sequences with V and J called but not all clones. Of the missing ones, under half trace to an unresolved V gene in checked studies; the others have no known cause. This sample lists about 93,000 clones; over 75% were detected once. In total, the top ten clones hold 6% to 8% of the sample. Sequenced sample: PBMCs. The source of these receptors is a young man in good health and CMV-seronegative.

The chain joins TRBV5-8 to TRBJ2-4, with 10 bases aligning to TRBD1. J lost 0 bases, V lost 2 bases, and 8 bases had no gene match. Per germline, CDR1 SGHTS and CDR2 YDEGEE. This CDR3 has 18 amino acids. DNA for the CDR3: TGTGCCAGCAGCTTTGGACAGGGGGTTACGAGAGCCAAAAACATTCAGTACTTC. Residues: CASSFGQGVTRAKNIQYF.

This clone is medium-sized in the sample. The CDR3 nucleotides read TGTGCCAGCAGTGAGATCGAGGGGGCCGGTGAGCCCCAGCATTTT. The encoded protein is CASSEIEGAGEPQHF. The V call is TRBV6-1, the J call TRBJ1-5; 7 positions match TRBD1. The length of the CDR3 is 15 residues. Germline-derived CDR1 and CDR2 are MNHNS and SASEGT. V lost 3 bases, J lost 8 bases, and 10 bases stayed unmatched.

The V gene is TRBV7-9, the J gene TRBJ2-7, with 9 bases aligning to TRBD1. Germline trimming cut 5 bases from V and 10 bases from J; bases unmatched to any gene: 9. Germline V gene data show CDR1 as SEHNR and CDR2 as FQNEAQ (reference sequence). The CDR3 covers 13 residues. CDR3 DNA: TGTGCCAGCAGCCTCATAACAGGGGGCCGACAGTACTTC. Amino acids: CASSLITGGRQYF.

This clone was seen a handful of times. The gene calls are TRBV5-1 and TRBJ1-1, with a possible D match to TRBD1 (6 bases). The CDR3 has 13 residues. The germline V gene encodes CDR1 SGHRS and CDR2 YFSETQ. The ends were cut back, 3 bases at V and 3 bases at J, with 9 bases in the middle. The CDR3 sequence is CASSSQGDTEAFF. CDR3 DNA: TGCGCCAGCAGCTCACAGGGTGACACTGAAGCTTTCTTT.

The gene calls are TRBV27 and TRBJ1-6, with 7 nucleotides matching TRBD1. The junction had 14 bases not matched to a gene; V was cut back by 6 bases and J by 9 bases. In germline, CDR1 is MNHEY, CDR2 SMNVEV (reference sequence). CDR3 length equals 16 residues. This CDR3 reads CASRSGRGFLISPLHF. CDR3 coding DNA: TGTGCCAGCAGATCGGGCAGGGGGTTCCTGATTTCACCCCTCCACTTT.